Following are 16 T cell receptor beta chains from one sample sequenced in a study of graft-versus-host responses after intestinal transplantation. Repertoires were generated with immunoSEQ multiplex PCR, while TCRdb's copy carries only in-frame clones and drops some. The sample includes some 45,000 clones, roughly 94% of them seen just once. Material: PBMCs, obtained around 48 weeks after intestinal transplant. These receptors all come from a human patient who received an intestinal transplant, so some T cells may come from the graft donor.

The V and J genes are TRBV19 and TRBJ1-6, with no clear D. The CDR3 sequence is 12 residues long. V dropped 3 bases and J dropped 10 bases, with 7 bases sitting between them. Germline-derived CDR1 and CDR2 are LNHDA and SQIVND (reference sequence). In DNA form, the CDR3 reads TGTGCCAGTAGTATTGGAAGATCACCCCTCCACTTT. It specifies CASSIGRSPLHF.

The chain uses TRBV6-1 and TRBJ1-6; D unresolved. V lost 1 base and J lost 5, with 9 bases in between. The CDR3 loop spans 15 amino acids. Germline V lookup: CDR1 MNHNS, CDR2 SASEGT. The CDR3 bases are TGTGCCAGCAGTGAAGGGGGTGCGAATAATTCACCCCTCCACTTT. Amino acid sequence: CASSEGGANNSPLHF.

The chain joins TRBV14 to TRBJ1-1, with D unclear. Trimming removed 4 bases from V and 1 base from J, with 4 bases in between. This CDR3 spans 12 amino acids. CDR1 and CDR2 from the germline V gene are SGHDN and FVKESK. DNA for the CDR3: TGTGCCAGCAGCCCTCAGAACACTGAAGCTTTCTTT. It is translated as CASSPQNTEAFF. Full variable domain (outside the CDR3, taken from reference TRBV14 and TRBJ1-1): EAGVTQFPSHSVIEKGQTVTLRCDPISGHDNLYWYRRVMGKEIKFLLHFVKESKQDESGMPNNRFLAERTGGTYSTLKVQPAELEDSGVYFCASSPQNTEAFFGQGTRLTVV.

In its sample, this clone was seen once. This sequence joins TRBV6-6 and TRBJ1-6; D is uncertain. Per the germline V gene, CDR1 is MNHNY and CDR2 is SVGAGI (reference sequence). The CDR3 extends over 12 amino acids. V dropped 5 bases and J dropped 14 bases, with 13 bases sitting between them. The CDR3 sequence is CASSMNLQSLHF. The CDR3 region has the DNA TGTGCCAGCAGTATGAACCTCCAATCCCTCCACTTT.

This rearrangement joins TRBV19 to TRBJ2-1; 15 bases match TRBD2. This CDR3 comprises 19 residues. Germline CDR1 reads LNHDA; CDR2 reads SQIVND (reference sequence). The trim removed 3 bases at V and 6 bases at J, leaving 12 bases unmatched. CDR3 in DNA: TGTGCCAGTAGTATGGGGACTAGCGGGAGGCCTTTGGAACCCAATGAGCAGTTCTTC. This translates into CASSMGTSGRPLEPNEQFF.

The CDR3 region is CASSRGTDYSNQPQHF. The DNA of the CDR3 is TGTGCCAGCAGCCGCGGGACAGATTATAGCAATCAGCCCCAGCATTTT. J is TRBJ1-5 and V is TRBV7-9, with TRBD1 matching 7 bases. V lost 5 bases and J lost 0; bases outside the gene matches: 7. This CDR3 is built from 16 residues. Germline V gene data show CDR1 as SEHNR and CDR2 as FQNEAQ (reference sequence).

The rearrangement uses TRBV4-2 and TRBJ2-1, with 8 bases identical to TRBD2. CDR1 is LGHNA, CDR2 YNFKEQ, per germline. V was clipped by 1 base and J by 5 bases; unmatched bases: 4. There are 15 residues in the CDR3. This CDR3 is CASSQGTSGDNEQFF. The CDR3 coding sequence is TGTGCCAGCAGCCAAGGAACTAGCGGAGACAATGAGCAGTTCTTC.

V and J are TRBV4-1 and TRBJ1-1; no clear D gene. The CDR3 is 14 amino acids. Germline values: CDR1 MGHRA, CDR2 YSYEKL. The V end was cut by 4 bases, the J end by 3 bases, with 12 bases between. The CDR3 loop reads CASSRVVGYTEAFF. DNA of the CDR3: TGCGCCAGCAGCCGGGTGGTCGGGTACACTGAAGCTTTCTTT.

The chain uses TRBV30 and TRBJ2-7, with TRBD1 matching over 10 bases. V shed 8 bases and J 4 bases; nucleotides not matched to a gene: 5. In germline, CDR1 is GTSNPN, CDR2 SVGIG (reference sequence). The CDR3 has 12 residues. CDR3 DNA sequence: TGTGCCCTATGGACAGGGGGATACGAGCAGTACTTC. Translating gives CALWTGGYEQYF. Using reference TRBV30 and TRBJ2-7 for the parts outside the CDR3, the full variable domain is SQTIHQWPATLVQPVGSPLSLECTVEGTSNPNLYWYRQAAGRGLQLLFYSVGIGQISSEVPQNLSASRPQDRQFILSSKKLLLSDSGFYLCALWTGGYEQYFGPGTRLTVT.

This chain connects TRBV5-1 to TRBJ1-4; the D is unclear. Looked up from germline, CDR1 is SGHRS and CDR2 is YFSETQ. CDR3 length: 13 amino acids. Trimming took off 0 bases at V and 8 bases at J, with 8 bases between the two ends. This CDR3 is CASSLGTREKLFF. The CDR3 DNA is TGCGCCAGCAGCTTGGGGACTCGAGAAAAACTGTTTTTT. The variable domain in full, with the rest retrieved from reference TRBV5-1 and TRBJ1-4, is KAGVTQTPRYLIKTRGQQVTLSCSPISGHRSVSWYQQTPGQGLQFLFEYFSETQRNKGNFPGRFSGRQFSNSRSEMNVSTLELGDSALYLCASSLGTREKLFFGSGTQLSVL.

This sequence joins TRBV5-1 and TRBJ2-7, with D perhaps matching TRBD1 or TRBD2 (5 bases each). The germline V and J ends were trimmed by 0 bases and 4 bases, with 8 bases remaining between them. The CDR3 runs 13 residues. Germline V gives CDR1 SGHRS, CDR2 YFSETQ. The CDR3 bases are TGCGCCAGCAGCTTGGTCGAGGGGTACGAGCAGTACTTC. Its translation: CASSLVEGYEQYF.

This clone was observed once. The gene calls are TRBV9 and TRBJ1-4; D gene uncertain. The CDR3 extends over 14 amino acids. The V end lost 0 bases, the J end lost 3 bases, and 6 bases lay between the germline ends. Germline values: CDR1 SGDLS, CDR2 YYNGEE. CDR3 protein: CASSVGAANEKLFF. The CDR3, as DNA: TGTGCCAGCAGCGTAGGAGCAGCTAATGAAAAACTGTTTTTT.

The chain recombines TRBV6-1 with TRBJ1-1; D is ambiguous. Germline V gene data show CDR1 as MNHNS and CDR2 as SASEGT. This CDR3 has 12 amino acids. Trimming took off 5 bases at V and 1 base at J, with 5 bases between the two ends. This CDR3 reads CASSSRNTEAFF. CDR3 bases: TGTGCCAGCAGTTCAAGGAACACTGAAGCTTTCTTT.

CDR3 sequence reads: CAISPRLAGTSYEQYF. The CDR3 DNA sequence: TGTGCCATCAGTCCCCGCCTAGCGGGGACCTCCTACGAGCAGTACTTC. The chain carries TRBV10-3 and TRBJ2-7; 9 nucleotides match TRBD2. Germline CDR1 and CDR2: ENHRY and SYGVKD. With V trimmed by 5 bases and J by 0 bases, 8 bases remained unmatched. The CDR3 consists of 16 residues.

The chain has TRBV4-1 and TRBJ1-2, with D perhaps TRBD1 (6 bases). Per the germline V gene, CDR1 is MGHRA and CDR2 is YSYEKL. V was clipped by 1 base and J by 5 bases, with 23 bases between them. The CDR3 sequence is 18 residues long. In nucleotides, the CDR3 is TGCGCCAGCAGCCAAGGAGCGGCAGGGGTATGGTCTCCGTATGGCTACACCTTC. Translating it yields CASSQGAAGVWSPYGYTF.

CDR3 loop: CASSFGGANTEAFF. CDR3 in DNA: TGTGCCAGCAGCTTTGGGGGAGCGAACACTGAAGCTTTCTTT. The chain uses TRBV5-4 and TRBJ1-1; D may be TRBD1 (5 bases). Trimming left V 2 bases short and J 1 base short, with 9 bases between. The CDR3 extends over 14 amino acids. Germline V gene data show CDR1 as SGHNT and CDR2 as YYREEE (reference sequence).